This T cell receptor (beta chain) was identified during a study of T-cell memory formation after mild COVID-19. This CDR3 comprises 14 residues. Germline V lookup: CDR1 SEHNR, CDR2 FQNEAQ (reference sequence). V was clipped by 1 base and J by 2 bases, with 8 bases between them. From the 5' RACE reads, TCRdb called clonotypes with MiXCR, one entry per CDR3 protein. The data show 350,000 to 500,000 distinct CDR3 sequences, 23% seen once. The chain combines TRBV7-9 with TRBJ1-1; unclear D gene. Material for sequencing was PBMCs or a T cell subset sorted from them (not recorded which). The clonotype comes from an adult woman who had mild COVID-19 (a few samples of this study predate the infection). Cell type and time point are not known. CDR3 in DNA: TGTGCCAGCAGCTTAGTCGACTCCAACACTGAAGCTTTCTTT. Its translation: CASSLVDSNTEAFF.